This TCR beta chain was sequenced during a study of cytomegalovirus exposure and HLA in healthy donors. Note on this clone: The antigen is unknown.

Germline values: CDR1 PRHDT, CDR2 FYEKMQ (reference sequence). V was clipped by 6 bases and J by 11 bases; unmatched bases: 12. This CDR3 is built from 13 residues. Researchers ran the PCR with 60 Vbeta and 13 Jbeta primers. Measured with immunoSEQ multiplex PCR; TCRdb has only the in-frame clones, and not every one. This table holds about 130,000 clones. Overall study results and limits: An Asian-associated ancestry cluster reportedly showed fewer N-insertions than the roughly 670-donor mean in a later analysis. Later on, an analysis showed TCR association rates differing by HLA locus, with DRB1 the most and HLA-C the fewest. For most TCR beta V segments, an earlier analysis put the productive rate at about 87% or about 30% of the time. Analysis was performed later, and it showed HLA-associated TCR beta chains to be more clonally expanded than equally common others.

This receptor was taken from a woman in her 40s in good health and CMV-seropositive. The V call is TRBV13, the J call TRBJ2-5; 7 nucleotides align to TRBD1. The sample was PBMCs. The CDR3 reads CASRGGQLGEQYF. The CDR3 DNA reads TGTGCCAGCAGAGGGGGACAGCTAGGGGAGCAGTACTTC. Full variable domain (rest looked up from reference TRBV13 and TRBJ2-5): AAGVIQSPRHLIKEKRETATLKCYPIPRHDTVYWYQQGPGQDPQFLISFYEKMQSDKGSIPDRFSAQQFSDYHSELNMSSLELGDSALYFCASRGGQLGEQYFGPGTRLLVL.